Listed here are 7 T cell receptor beta chains from one sample, sequenced in a study of PD-L1 blockade in urothelial cancer. Libraries were prepared by immunoSEQ multiplex PCR; TCRdb keeps only in-frame clonotypes and omits some of them. Among roughly 47,000 clones, approximately 85% were seen once, and the ten largest hold more than 9%. Sample time point: pretreatment peripheral blood. The specimen comprised PBMCs, sampled around atezolizumab (anti-PD-L1) treatment. These receptors were obtained from a man in his 70s with urothelial cancer.

The chain has TRBV9 and TRBJ2-2; weak D call: TRBD1 (6 bases). Germline V CDR1 and CDR2: SGDLS, YYNGEE. CDR3 length equals 16 residues. The V and J ends lost 0 bases and 2 bases respectively, with 11 bases between them. The CDR3 sequence: CASSVGGGYNTGELFF. CDR3 nucleotide sequence: TGTGCCAGCAGCGTAGGAGGGGGTTATAACACCGGGGAGCTGTTTTTT.

Only one count was recorded for this clone. The rearrangement joins TRBV21-1 to TRBJ1-5; TRBD1 was called by the table and not checked on the DNA. TRBV21-1 represents a pseudogene. The CDR3 extends over 15 amino acids. CDR3 in amino acids: CASSIPGHLDQPQHF. In nucleotides, the CDR3 is TGTGCCAGCAGCATCCCGGGACACCTCGATCAGCCCCAGCATTTT.

Worth noting for this clone: The junction does not match germline at one end; this may be a read error. The CDR3 loop reads CASSLAGGNTGELFF. The CDR3 DNA follows: TGTGCCAGCAGTTTAGCGGGAGGGAACACCGGGGAGCTGTTTTTT. V and J are TRBV7-2 and TRBJ2-2, with 10 bases fitting TRBD2. CDR3 length: 15 amino acids. Germline assignment: CDR1 SGHTA and CDR2 FQGNSA.

The chain links TRBV13 to TRBJ2-7; 9 positions agree with TRBD2. This CDR3 spans 18 amino acids. Germline loops: CDR1 PRHDT, CDR2 FYEKMQ (reference sequence). With 2 bases clipped from V and 0 bases from J, the junction kept 11 bases outside the gene matches. For the CDR3, the DNA is TGTGCCAGCAGCTTACGGGCTAGCGGGAACCTCCGCTCCTACGAGCAGTACTTC. This encodes CASSLRASGNLRSYEQYF.

V and J are TRBV30 and TRBJ2-5; 8 positions agree with TRBD1. Germline lookup yields CDR1 GTSNPN and CDR2 SVGIG (reference sequence). This CDR3 region has 13 residues. Germline trimming cut 8 bases from V and 5 bases from J; bases unmatched to any gene: 10. The CDR3 is CAGRSDRVETQYF. CDR3 nucleotides: TGTGCCGGAAGATCGGACAGGGTGGAGACCCAGTACTTC.

The V and J genes are TRBV11-2 and TRBJ2-1, with 8 positions matching TRBD1. Germline values: CDR1 SGHAT, CDR2 FQNNGV. This CDR3 has 15 residues. V shed 1 base and J 1 base; nucleotides not matched to a gene: 0. CDR3 sequence reads: CASSLGTGSYNEQFF. The DNA for the CDR3 is TGTGCCAGCAGCTTAGGGACAGGGTCCTACAATGAGCAGTTCTTC. Based on the CDR3 plus reference TRBV11-2 and TRBJ2-1, the full variable domain is EAGVAQSPRYKIIEKRQSVAFWCNPISGHATLYWYQQILGQGPKLLIQFQNNGVVDDSQLPKDRFSAERLKGVDSTLKIQPAKLEDSAVYLCASSLGTGSYNEQFFGPGTRLTVL.

This clone was seen just once. The chain couples TRBV19 to TRBJ2-1, with 8 bases matching TRBD1. Trimming took 4 bases from V and 0 from J; bases not matched to a gene: 5. Germline lookup yields CDR1 LNHDA and CDR2 SQIVND (reference sequence). CDR3 length: 16 residues. In DNA form, the CDR3 reads TGTGCCAGTAGTACCCAGGGGGCGCTCTCCTACAATGAGCAGTTCTTC. It specifies CASSTQGALSYNEQFF.